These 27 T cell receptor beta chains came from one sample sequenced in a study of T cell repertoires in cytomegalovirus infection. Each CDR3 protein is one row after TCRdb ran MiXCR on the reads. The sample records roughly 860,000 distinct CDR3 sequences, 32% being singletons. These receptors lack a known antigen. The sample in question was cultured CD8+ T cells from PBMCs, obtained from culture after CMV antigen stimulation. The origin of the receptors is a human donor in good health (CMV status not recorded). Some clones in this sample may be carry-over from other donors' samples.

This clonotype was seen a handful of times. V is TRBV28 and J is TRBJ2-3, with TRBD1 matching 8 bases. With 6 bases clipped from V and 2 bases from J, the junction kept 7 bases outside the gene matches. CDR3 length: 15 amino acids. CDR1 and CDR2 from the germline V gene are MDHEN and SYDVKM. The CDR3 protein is CASSRQGTPTDTQYF. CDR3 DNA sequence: TGTGCCAGCAGCCGACAGGGGACTCCCACAGATACGCAGTATTTT.

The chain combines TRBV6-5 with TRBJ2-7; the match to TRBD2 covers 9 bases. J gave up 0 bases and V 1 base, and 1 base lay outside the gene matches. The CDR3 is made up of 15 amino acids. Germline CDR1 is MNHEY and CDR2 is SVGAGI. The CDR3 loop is CASSYFSGSSYEQYF. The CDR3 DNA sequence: TGTGCCAGCAGTTACTTTAGCGGGAGCTCCTACGAGCAGTACTTC.

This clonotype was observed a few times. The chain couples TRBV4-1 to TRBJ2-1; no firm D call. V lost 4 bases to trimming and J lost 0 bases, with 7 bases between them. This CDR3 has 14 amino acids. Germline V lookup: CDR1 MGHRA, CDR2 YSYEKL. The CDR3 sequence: CASSPTHSYNEQFF. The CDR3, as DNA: TGCGCCAGCAGCCCTACACACTCCTACAATGAGCAGTTCTTC.

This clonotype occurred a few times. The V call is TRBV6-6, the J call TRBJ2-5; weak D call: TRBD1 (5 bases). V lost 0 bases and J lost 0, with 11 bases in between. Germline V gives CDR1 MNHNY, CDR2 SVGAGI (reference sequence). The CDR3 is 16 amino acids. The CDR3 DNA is TGTGCCAGCAGTTACTCGGGGCCCCGAGACCAAGAGACCCAGTACTTC. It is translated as CASSYSGPRDQETQYF.

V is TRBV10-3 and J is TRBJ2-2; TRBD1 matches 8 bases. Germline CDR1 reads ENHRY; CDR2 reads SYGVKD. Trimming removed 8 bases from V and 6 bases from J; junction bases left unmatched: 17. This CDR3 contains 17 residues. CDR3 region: CAIGFFRQGLTPGELFF. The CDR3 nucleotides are TGTGCCATCGGGTTCTTTAGACAGGGGCTAACACCCGGGGAGCTGTTTTTT.

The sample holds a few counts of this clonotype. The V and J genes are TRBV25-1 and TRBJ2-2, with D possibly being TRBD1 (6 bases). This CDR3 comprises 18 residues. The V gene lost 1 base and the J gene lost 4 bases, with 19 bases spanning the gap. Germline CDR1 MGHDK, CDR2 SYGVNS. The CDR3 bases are TGTGCCAGCAGTGAATTCTTTAGAGGCAGGGGAGTCACCGGGGAGCTGTTTTTT. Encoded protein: CASSEFFRGRGVTGELFF.

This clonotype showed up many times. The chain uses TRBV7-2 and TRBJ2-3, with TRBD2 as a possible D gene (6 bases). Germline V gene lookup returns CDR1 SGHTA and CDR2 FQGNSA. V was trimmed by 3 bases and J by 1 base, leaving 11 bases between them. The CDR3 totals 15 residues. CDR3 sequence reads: CASSFSGGGTDTQYF. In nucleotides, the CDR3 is TGTGCCAGCAGCTTTAGCGGAGGGGGCACAGATACGCAGTATTTT.

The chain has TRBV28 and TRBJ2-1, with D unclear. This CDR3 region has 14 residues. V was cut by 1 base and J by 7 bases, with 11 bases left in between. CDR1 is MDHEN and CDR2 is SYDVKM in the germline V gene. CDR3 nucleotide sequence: TGTGCCAGCAGTTTATACGAGCTACAGAATGAGCAGTTCTTC. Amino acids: CASSLYELQNEQFF.

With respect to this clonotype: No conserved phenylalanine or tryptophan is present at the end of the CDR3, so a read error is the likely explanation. The CDR3 protein is CTSSLATAFYGYTI. The CDR3 DNA is TGTACCAGCAGCTTAGCAACAGCTTTCTATGGCTACACCATC. This chain connects TRBV7-6 to TRBJ1-2; D is uncertain. The CDR3 is 14 amino acids. The germline V gene encodes CDR1 SGHVS and CDR2 FNYEAQ.

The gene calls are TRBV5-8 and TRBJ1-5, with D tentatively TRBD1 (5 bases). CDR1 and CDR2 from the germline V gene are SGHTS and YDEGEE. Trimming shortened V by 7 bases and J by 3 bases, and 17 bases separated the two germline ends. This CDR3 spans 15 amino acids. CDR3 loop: CASDWQGVFNQPQHF. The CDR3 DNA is TGTGCCAGCGATTGGCAGGGAGTATTCAATCAGCCCCAGCATTTT. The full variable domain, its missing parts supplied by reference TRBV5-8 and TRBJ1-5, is EAGVTQSPTHLIKTRGQQATLRCSPISGHTSVYWYQQALGLGLQFLLWYDEGEERNRGNFPPRFSGRQFPNYSSELNVNALELEDSALYLCASDWQGVFNQPQHFGDGTRLSIL.

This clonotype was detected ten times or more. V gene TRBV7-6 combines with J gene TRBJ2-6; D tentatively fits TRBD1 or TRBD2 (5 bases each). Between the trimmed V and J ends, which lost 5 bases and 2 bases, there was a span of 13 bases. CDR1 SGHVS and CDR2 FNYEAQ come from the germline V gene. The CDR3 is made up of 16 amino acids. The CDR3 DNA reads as TGTGCCAGCAGCCGAGGGGCAGGGCCTGGGGCCAACGTCCTGACTTTC. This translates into CASSRGAGPGANVLTF.

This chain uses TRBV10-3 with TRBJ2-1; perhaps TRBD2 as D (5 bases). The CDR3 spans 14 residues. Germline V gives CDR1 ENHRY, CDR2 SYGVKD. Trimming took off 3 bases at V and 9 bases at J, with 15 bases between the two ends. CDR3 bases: TGTGCCATCAGTGATCGGCCTAGCCTAGGTGAGCAGTTCTTC. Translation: CAISDRPSLGEQFF.

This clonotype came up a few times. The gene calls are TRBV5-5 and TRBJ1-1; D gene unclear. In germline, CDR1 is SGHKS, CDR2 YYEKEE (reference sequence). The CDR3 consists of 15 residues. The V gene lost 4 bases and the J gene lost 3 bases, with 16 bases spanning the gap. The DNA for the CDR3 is TGTGCCAGCAGCCCTACCCGGGGAGCGGACACTGAAGCTTTCTTT. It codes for CASSPTRGADTEAFF.

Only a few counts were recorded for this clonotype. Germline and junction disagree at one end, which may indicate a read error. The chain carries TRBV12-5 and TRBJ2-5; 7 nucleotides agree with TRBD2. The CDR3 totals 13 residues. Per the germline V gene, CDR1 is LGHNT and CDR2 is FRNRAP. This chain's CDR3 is CASGLGRGKTQYF. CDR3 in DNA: TGTGCTAGCGGTTTAGGGAGGGGCAAGACCCAGTACTTC. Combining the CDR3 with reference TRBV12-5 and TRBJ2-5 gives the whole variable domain DARVTQTPRHKVTEMGQEVTMRCQPILGHNTVFWYRQTMMQGLELLAYFRNRAPLDDSGMPKDRFSAEMPDATLATLKIQPSEPRDSAVYFCASGLGRGKTQYFGPGTRLLVL.

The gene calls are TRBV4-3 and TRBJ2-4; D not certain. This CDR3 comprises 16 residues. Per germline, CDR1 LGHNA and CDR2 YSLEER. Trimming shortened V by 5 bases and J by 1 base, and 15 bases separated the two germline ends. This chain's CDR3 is CASSAQVKSAKNIQYF. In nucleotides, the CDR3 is TGCGCCAGCAGCGCCCAAGTTAAGAGCGCCAAAAACATTCAGTACTTC.

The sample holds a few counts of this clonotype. In DNA, the CDR3 is TGTGCCAGCAGCGCCACCCCCAAGGGTGAAGCTTTCTTT. Its protein is CASSATPKGEAFF. This chain joins TRBV11-3 and TRBJ1-1; no definite D call. The CDR3 loop spans 13 amino acids. Trimming shortened V by 5 bases and J by 7 bases, and 14 bases separated the two germline ends. Germline CDR1 reads SGHNT; CDR2 reads YENEEA.

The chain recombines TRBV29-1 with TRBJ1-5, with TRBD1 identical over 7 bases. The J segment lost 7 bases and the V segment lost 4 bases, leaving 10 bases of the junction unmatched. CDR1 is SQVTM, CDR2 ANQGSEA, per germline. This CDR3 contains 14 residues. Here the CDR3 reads CSVALQGLGQPQHF. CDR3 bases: TGCAGCGTTGCCCTACAGGGGCTTGGGCAGCCCCAGCATTTT.

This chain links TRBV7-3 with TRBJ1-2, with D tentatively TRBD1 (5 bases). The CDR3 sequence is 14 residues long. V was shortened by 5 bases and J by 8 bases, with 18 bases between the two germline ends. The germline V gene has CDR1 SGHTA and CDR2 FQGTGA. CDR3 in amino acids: CASSATSQDRGYTF. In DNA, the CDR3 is TGTGCCAGCAGCGCTACTTCACAGGACCGGGGCTACACCTTC.

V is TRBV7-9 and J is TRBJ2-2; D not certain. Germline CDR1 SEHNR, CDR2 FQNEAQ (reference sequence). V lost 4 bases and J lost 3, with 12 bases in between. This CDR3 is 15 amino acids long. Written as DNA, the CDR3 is TGTGCCAGCAGCTCCCTGGATATCCACACCGGGGAGCTGTTTTTT. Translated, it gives CASSSLDIHTGELFF. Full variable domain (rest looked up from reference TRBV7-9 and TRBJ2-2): DTGVSQNPRHKITKRGQNVTFRCDPISEHNRLYWYRQTLGQGPEFLTYFQNEAQLEKSRLLSDRFSAERPKGSFSTLEIQRTEQGDSAMYLCASSSLDIHTGELFFGEGSRLTVL.

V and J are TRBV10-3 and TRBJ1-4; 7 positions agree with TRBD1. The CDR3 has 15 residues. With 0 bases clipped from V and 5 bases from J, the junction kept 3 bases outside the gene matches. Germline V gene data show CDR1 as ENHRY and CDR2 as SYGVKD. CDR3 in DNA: TGTGCCATCAGTGAGTCGGGACAGAAGAATGAAAAACTGTTTTTT. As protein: CAISESGQKNEKLFF.

The chain's CDR3 is CASSLRTSVSYEQYV. The CDR3 coding sequence is TGTGCCAGCAGTTTAAGGACTAGCGTTTCCTACGAGCAGTACGTC. This sequence joins TRBV28 and TRBJ2-7; 9 nucleotides line up with TRBD2. The V gene end was trimmed by 2 bases and the J gene end by 1 base; junction bases not matched to a gene: 3. The CDR3 is made up of 15 amino acids. Germline V lookup: CDR1 MDHEN, CDR2 SYDVKM.

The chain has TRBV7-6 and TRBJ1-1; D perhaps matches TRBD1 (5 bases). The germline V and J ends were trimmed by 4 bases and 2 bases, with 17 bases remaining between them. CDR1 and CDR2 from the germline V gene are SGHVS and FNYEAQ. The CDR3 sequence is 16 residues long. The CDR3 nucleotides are TGTGCCAGCAGCTCCACAACGACAGAATTCAACACTGAAGCTTTCTTT. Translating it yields CASSSTTTEFNTEAFF.

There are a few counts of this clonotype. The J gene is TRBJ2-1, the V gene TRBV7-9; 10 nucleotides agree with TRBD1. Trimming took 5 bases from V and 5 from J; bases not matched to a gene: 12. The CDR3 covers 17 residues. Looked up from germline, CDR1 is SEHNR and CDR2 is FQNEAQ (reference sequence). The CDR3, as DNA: TGTGCCAGCAGCCCTCGAAGGGTGGGACAGGGGAACAATGAGCAGTTCTTC. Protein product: CASSPRRVGQGNNEQFF. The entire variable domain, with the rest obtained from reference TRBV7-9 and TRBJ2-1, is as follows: DTGVSQNPRHKITKRGQNVTFRCDPISEHNRLYWYRQTLGQGPEFLTYFQNEAQLEKSRLLSDRFSAERPKGSFSTLEIQRTEQGDSAMYLCASSPRRVGQGNNEQFFGPGTRLTVL.

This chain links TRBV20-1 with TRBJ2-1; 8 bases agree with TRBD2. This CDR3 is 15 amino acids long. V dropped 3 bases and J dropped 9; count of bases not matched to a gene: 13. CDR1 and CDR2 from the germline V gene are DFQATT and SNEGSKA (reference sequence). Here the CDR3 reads CSASPIRGGPVEQFF. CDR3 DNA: TGCAGTGCTAGCCCCATACGCGGGGGGCCGGTTGAGCAGTTCTTC.

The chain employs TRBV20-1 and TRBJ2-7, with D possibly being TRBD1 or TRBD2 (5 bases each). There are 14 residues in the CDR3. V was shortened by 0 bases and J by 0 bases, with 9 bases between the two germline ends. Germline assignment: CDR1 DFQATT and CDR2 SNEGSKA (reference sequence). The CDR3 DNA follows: TGCAGTGCTAGAGAACCCGGGACCTCCTACGAGCAGTACGTC. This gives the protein CSAREPGTSYEQYV.

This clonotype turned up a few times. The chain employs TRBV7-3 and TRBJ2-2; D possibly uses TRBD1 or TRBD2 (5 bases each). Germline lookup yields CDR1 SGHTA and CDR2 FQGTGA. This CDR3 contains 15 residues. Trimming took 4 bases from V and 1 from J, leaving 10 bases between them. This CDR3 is CASSWDGENTGELFF. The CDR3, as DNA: TGTGCCAGCAGCTGGGACGGGGAGAACACCGGGGAGCTGTTTTTT.

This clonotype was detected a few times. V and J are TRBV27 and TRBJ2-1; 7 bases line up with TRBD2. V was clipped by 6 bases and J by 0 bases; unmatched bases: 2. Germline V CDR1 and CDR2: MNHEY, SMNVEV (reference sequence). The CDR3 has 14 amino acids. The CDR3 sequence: CASRGRGSYNEQFF. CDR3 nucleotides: TGTGCCAGCAGGGGGAGGGGCTCCTACAATGAGCAGTTCTTC.